One and the same sample provided the 8 T cell receptor beta chains below, sequenced in a study of blood T cell repertoires in COVID-19 (dated by TCRdb to the early 2020s). Libraries were constructed by the immunoSEQ multiplex PCR assay. What TCRdb holds here is the immuneACCESS table cut down to in-frame rearrangements. Part of the clones is not present; checked against another copy, under half of the missing clones reflect an unresolved V gene, and the others are unexplained. Recorded for this sample are roughly 240,000 clones; approximately 85% of them occurred a single time. Around 5% of the sample rests with the top ten. The specimen sequenced was peripheral blood. The receptors come from a woman aged 70-85 years with acute or convalescent COVID-19.

The chain combines TRBV28 with TRBJ1-3, with 7 bases lining up with TRBD1. Trimming cost V 5 bases and J 0 bases; bases outside gene matches: 4. Germline lookup yields CDR1 MDHEN and CDR2 SYDVKM. The CDR3 has 15 amino acids. CDR3 bases: TGTGCCAGCAGTCATGAGGGGGCCTCTGGAAACACCATATATTTT. Translation gives CASSHEGASGNTIYF. Full variable domain (rest looked up from reference TRBV28 and TRBJ1-3): DVKVTQSSRYLVKRTGEKVFLECVQDMDHENMFWYRQDPGLGLRLIYFSYDVKMKEKGDIPEGYSVSREKKERFSLILESASTNQTSMYLCASSHEGASGNTIYFGEGSWLTVV.

Comment on this clone: Other nucleotide sequences in the sample specify the same CDR3. This sequence joins TRBV18 and TRBJ2-7; D is perhaps TRBD1 (6 bases). Per germline, CDR1 KGHSH and CDR2 LQKENI. This CDR3 has 15 residues. The V end lost 0 bases, the J end lost 7 bases, and 16 bases lay between the germline ends. The CDR3 sequence is CASSPPNRDGWEQYF. CDR3 DNA: TGTGCCAGCTCACCACCGAACAGGGATGGGTGGGAGCAGTACTTC. Complete variable domain (other parts from reference TRBV18 and TRBJ2-7): NAGVMQNPRHLVRRRGQEARLRCSPMKGHSHVYWYRQLPEEGLKFMVYLQKENIIDESGMPKERFSAEFPKEGPSILRIQQVVRGDSAAYFCASSPPNRDGWEQYFGPGTRLTVT.

The V call is TRBV28, the J call TRBJ2-7, with 8 bases identical to TRBD1. Germline loops: CDR1 MDHEN, CDR2 SYDVKM. Trimming cost V 10 bases and J 2 bases; bases outside gene matches: 13. This CDR3 spans 15 amino acids. The CDR3 region has the DNA TGTGCCAACATTCAACTCGGGACAGGTACCTACGAGCAGTACTTC. Amino acid sequence: CANIQLGTGTYEQYF.

The rearrangement joins TRBV14 to TRBJ1-1; D is uncertain. Trimming pared 5 bases from V and 6 bases from J, leaving 10 bases between. Germline loops: CDR1 SGHDN, CDR2 FVKESK. The CDR3 consists of 12 residues. CDR3 nucleotide sequence: TGTGCCAGCAGCAAACAGAGACCTGAAGCTTTCTTT. Amino acid sequence: CASSKQRPEAFF.

CDR3 amino acids: CASSEKRVNTEAFF. CDR3 bases: TGCGCCAGCAGTGAGAAACGAGTGAACACTGAAGCTTTCTTT. The J gene is TRBJ1-1, the V gene TRBV10-2; no reliable D call. CDR3 length equals 14 residues. In germline, CDR1 is WSHSY, CDR2 SAAADI. V gave up 2 bases and J gave up 0 bases, with 7 bases separating them.

V usage is TRBV5-1 and J usage is TRBJ2-2, with 10 bases that match TRBD1. Germline V gene sequence: CDR1 SGHRS, CDR2 YFSETQ. With V trimmed by 5 bases and J by 3 bases, 7 bases remained unmatched. The length of the CDR3 is 16 residues. The CDR3 here is CASSSPGQGYTGELFF. CDR3 DNA: TGCGCCAGCAGTTCGCCGGGACAGGGGTACACCGGGGAGCTGTTTTTT.

The chain recombines TRBV28 with TRBJ1-2; D gene unclear. The CDR3 covers 13 residues. Trimming removed 4 bases from V and 8 bases from J, with 14 bases in between. CDR1 and CDR2 (germline): MDHEN, SYDVKM. The CDR3 reads CASSSSTDSGYTF. The CDR3 DNA reads as TGTGCCAGCAGTTCCTCCACAGATTCGGGCTACACCTTC.

V gene TRBV5-1 combines with J gene TRBJ1-1; the D is unclear. V lost 0 bases, J lost 3 bases, and 12 bases lay in between. The CDR3 length is 15 residues. Germline V CDR1 and CDR2: SGHRS, YFSETQ. CDR3 bases: TGCGCCAGCAGCTTGGGGGCCGAGTCGTACACTGAAGCTTTCTTT. Protein product: CASSLGAESYTEAFF.